The 26 T cell receptor beta chains below come from one sample, sequenced in a study of cytomegalovirus exposure and HLA in healthy donors. PCR involved 60 Vbeta and 13 Jbeta primers. Some clones are missing from TCRdb's copy, which holds only in-frame ones; the method was immunoSEQ multiplex PCR. Of just under 70,000 clones detected, about 81% appear once; the ten largest clones hold 6.5%. Sequenced sample: PBMCs. These receptors were obtained from a human donor in good health.

The CDR3 spells CASSVGGGGRLIDTQYF. The CDR3 nucleotides are TGTGCCAGCAGCGTAGGAGGGGGGGGCCGCCTCATCGATACGCAGTATTTT. The chain combines TRBV9 with TRBJ2-3; TRBD2 is a possible D gene (7 bases). Per the germline V gene, CDR1 is SGDLS and CDR2 is YYNGEE. Trimming stripped 0 bases from V and 6 bases from J, with 20 bases between. The CDR3 runs to 17 residues.

The chain carries TRBV18 and TRBJ1-2; TRBD1 is a possible D gene (5 bases). CDR1 KGHSH and CDR2 LQKENI come from the germline V gene. Trimming stripped 4 bases from V and 6 bases from J, with 15 bases between. The CDR3 runs 14 residues. CDR3 DNA sequence: TGTGCCAGCTCACACTCAGGGTCTGAAAATGGCTACACCTTC. Amino acids: CASSHSGSENGYTF.

This chain joins TRBV9 and TRBJ2-2; no firm D call. Looked up from germline, CDR1 is SGDLS and CDR2 is YYNGEE. The CDR3 is 13 amino acids. The germline V and J ends were trimmed by 4 bases and 4 bases, with 8 bases remaining between them. CDR3 DNA sequence: TGTGCCAGCAGCCCACTTACCACCGGGGAGCTGTTTTTT. It translates to CASSPLTTGELFF.

The chain is built from TRBV19 and TRBJ1-1; 9 bases agree with TRBD1. Germline CDR1 and CDR2: LNHDA and SQIVND (reference sequence). V lost 4 bases and J lost 4; bases outside the gene matches: 10. This CDR3 region has 16 residues. This CDR3 reads CASSTKTGGASTEAFF. CDR3 DNA sequence: TGTGCCAGTAGTACCAAAACAGGGGGCGCGAGCACTGAAGCTTTCTTT.

V and J are TRBV28 and TRBJ2-3; TRBD1 aligns across 9 bases. Per the germline V gene, CDR1 is MDHEN and CDR2 is SYDVKM. The CDR3 has 16 amino acids. V dropped 2 bases and J dropped 6; count of bases not matched to a gene: 9. The CDR3 loop reads CASSLGPGTGLDTQYF. The CDR3 bases are TGTGCCAGCAGTTTAGGGCCCGGGACAGGGTTGGATACGCAGTATTTT.

The chain joins TRBV6-5 to TRBJ1-1; possible D gene TRBD1, 5 bases. Germline CDR1 MNHEY, CDR2 SVGAGI. This CDR3 has 14 residues. Trimming removed 4 bases at V and 2 bases at J, with 11 bases between. The CDR3 bases are TGTGCCAGCAGTTTTGGGGCGGTTAACACTGAAGCTTTCTTT. Translating gives CASSFGAVNTEAFF.

The V call is TRBV6-1, the J call TRBJ1-5, with a weak D call TRBD1 (5 bases). Germline loops: CDR1 MNHNS, CDR2 SASEGT. This CDR3 has 12 residues. The V and J ends lost 5 bases and 7 bases respectively, with 9 bases between them. CDR3 nucleotide sequence: TGTGCCAGCAGTCAGGGAGGACAGCCCCAGCATTTT. It specifies CASSQGGQPQHF.

The V and J genes are TRBV7-2 and TRBJ2-3; possible D gene TRBD2, 6 bases. This CDR3 contains 12 residues. V was trimmed by 5 bases and J by 6 bases, leaving 9 bases between them. CDR1 is SGHTA and CDR2 is FQGNSA in the germline V gene. The CDR3 coding sequence is TGTGCCAGCAGCACGGGACTCGATACGCAGTATTTT. It codes for CASSTGLDTQYF.

DNA of the CDR3: TGTGCCAGCTCACCTCCTACAGGGGCCTACGAGCAGTACTTC. Translation: CASSPPTGAYEQYF. The chain is built from TRBV18 and TRBJ2-7; 7 nucleotides agree with TRBD1. The CDR3 is made up of 14 amino acids. From germline, CDR1 is KGHSH and CDR2 LQKENI. V lost 3 bases, J lost 2 bases, and 4 bases stayed unmatched.

The chain links TRBV2 to TRBJ2-5; D may be TRBD1 (6 bases). The CDR3 is made up of 15 amino acids. Trimming cost V 4 bases and J 4 bases, with 16 bases left between them. Germline-derived CDR1 and CDR2 are SNHLY and FYNNEI. CDR3 nucleotide sequence: TGTGCCAGCAGTGGGGTTTCCGGCAGGGGAGAGACCCAGTACTTC. This sequence encodes CASSGVSGRGETQYF.

The V and J genes are TRBV29-1 and TRBJ1-2; D is perhaps TRBD1 (5 bases). V lost 2 bases, J lost 7 bases, and 8 bases lay in between. Germline V gives CDR1 SQVTM, CDR2 ANQGSEA. The CDR3 spans 11 residues. The CDR3: CSVERGGGYTF. CDR3 in DNA: TGCAGCGTTGAAAGGGGCGGTGGCTACACCTTC. The whole variable domain, filled in from reference TRBV29-1 and TRBJ1-2, reads SAVISQKPSRDICQRGTSLTIQCQVDSQVTMMFWYRQQPGQSLTLIATANQGSEATYESGFVIDKFPISRPNLTFSTLTVSNMSPEDSSIYLCSVERGGGYTFGSGTRLTVV.

The chain links TRBV7-9 to TRBJ1-6, with D possibly matching TRBD1 (5 bases). Germline V gene data show CDR1 as SEHNR and CDR2 as FQNEAQ (reference sequence). The V end lost 8 bases, the J end lost 5 bases, and 10 bases lay between the germline ends. CDR3 length: 13 amino acids. Here the CDR3 reads CASGQGNNSPLHF. Written as DNA, the CDR3 is TGTGCCAGCGGGCAGGGTAATAATTCACCCCTCCACTTT.

CDR3 nucleotide sequence: TGTGCCAGCAGCTTATCTCAGGGGGCGCTTTCCACTGAAGCTTTCTTT. This translates into CASSLSQGALSTEAFF. This chain joins TRBV7-9 and TRBJ1-1; 8 bases map to TRBD1. After removal of 2 bases from V and 4 bases from J, the junction contained 9 bases not matched to a gene. Germline V gene lookup returns CDR1 SEHNR and CDR2 FQNEAQ (reference sequence). The CDR3 runs 16 residues.

The CDR3 reads CASSILGQVIYGYTF. The CDR3 DNA reads as TGTGCCAGTAGTATTTTGGGACAGGTGATTTATGGCTACACCTTC. The chain carries TRBV19 and TRBJ1-2, with 8 nucleotides matching TRBD1. Germline V gene sequence: CDR1 LNHDA, CDR2 SQIVND (reference sequence). The V and J ends lost 3 bases and 5 bases, in that order; junction bases with no gene match: 8. CDR3 size: 15 residues.

The V and J genes are TRBV6-5 and TRBJ2-3, with D tentatively TRBD2 (6 bases). Germline loops: CDR1 MNHEY, CDR2 SVGAGI. This CDR3 comprises 14 residues. Trimming stripped 6 bases from V and 6 bases from J, with 16 bases between. CDR3 sequence reads: CASSRATSLDTQYF. The CDR3 bases are TGTGCCAGCAGCCGGGCTACTAGCTTGGATACGCAGTATTTT.

The rearrangement links TRBV6-5 to TRBJ1-1; D may be TRBD1 (5 bases). The CDR3 is made up of 12 amino acids. The V and J ends lost 7 bases and 1 base respectively, with 7 bases between them. The germline V gene encodes CDR1 MNHEY and CDR2 SVGAGI. The DNA of the CDR3 is TGTGCCAGCAATACAGGGAACACTGAAGCTTTCTTT. Translation gives CASNTGNTEAFF.

The chain has TRBV6-1 and TRBJ1-1; D not certain. The CDR3 has 15 residues. V was clipped by 3 bases and J by 0 bases, with 11 bases between them. Germline CDR1 and CDR2: MNHNS and SASEGT. CDR3 sequence (DNA): TGTGCCAGCAGTGAGACGACATTCTTGAACACTGAAGCTTTCTTT. It codes for CASSETTFLNTEAFF.

The chain links TRBV2 to TRBJ2-2, with D hard to call. This CDR3 has 12 amino acids. Trimming stripped 6 bases from V and 2 bases from J, with 4 bases between. Germline V gene data show CDR1 as SNHLY and CDR2 as FYNNEI. CDR3 bases: TGTGCCAGCAGCACTAACACCGGGGAGCTGTTTTTT. It yields the protein CASSTNTGELFF.

This chain links TRBV2 with TRBJ2-3; D is unclear. Germline assignment: CDR1 SNHLY and CDR2 FYNNEI. V shed 5 bases and J shed 2 bases, with 14 bases lying between them. The length of the CDR3 is 15 residues. CDR3: CASSRSRELTDTQYF. The DNA for the CDR3 is TGTGCCAGCAGTCGTTCTAGAGAGCTCACAGATACGCAGTATTTT.

The chain couples TRBV6-5 to TRBJ2-2, with a weak D call TRBD1 (6 bases). V was cut by 6 bases and J by 6 bases, with 17 bases left in between. Germline V gene lookup returns CDR1 MNHEY and CDR2 SVGAGI. The CDR3 covers 15 residues. The CDR3 loop is CASRIRTDLAGELFF. Written as DNA, the CDR3 is TGTGCCAGCAGGATCAGGACAGACTTGGCCGGGGAGCTGTTTTTT.

This rearrangement joins TRBV5-4 to TRBJ2-5; 7 nucleotides align to TRBD2. This CDR3 region has 15 residues. Unmatched junction bases numbered 12, after V lost 0 bases and J lost 10 bases. Germline V gene sequence: CDR1 SGHNT, CDR2 YYREEE (reference sequence). The CDR3 DNA is TGTGCCAGCAGCTTGGATGGCGGGGGACTTCGGGACCAGTACTTC. Amino acid sequence: CASSLDGGGLRDQYF.

This clone appeared a single time. The chain joins TRBV7-3 to TRBJ2-1; maybe TRBD1 (6 bases). CDR1 and CDR2 from the germline V gene are SGHTA and FQGTGA. V was pared by 6 bases and J by 5 bases, with 20 bases between. CDR3 size: 16 residues. CDR3 coding DNA: TGTGCCAGCAGTTACACGGTTTGGGGGCTGGACAATGAGCAGTTCTTC. Translating gives CASSYTVWGLDNEQFF.

The chain couples TRBV19 to TRBJ2-7; the D gene is possibly TRBD2 (6 bases). Between the trimmed V and J ends, which lost 7 bases and 6 bases, there was a span of 22 bases. Per the germline V gene, CDR1 is LNHDA and CDR2 is SQIVND (reference sequence). The CDR3 sequence is 15 residues long. CDR3 coding DNA: TGTGCCAGTAAAGACTCGATGGGGGGAACGCGCGAGCAGTACTTC. Amino acid sequence: CASKDSMGGTREQYF.

This chain connects TRBV5-1 to TRBJ2-1, with 9 bases identical to TRBD1. Trimming cost V 3 bases and J 7 bases; bases outside gene matches: 11. In germline, CDR1 is SGHRS, CDR2 YFSETQ. This CDR3 spans 16 amino acids. The CDR3 DNA sequence: TGCGCCAGCAGCTCCACCCGGGGACAGGGAATTAATGAGCAGTTCTTC. As protein: CASSSTRGQGINEQFF.

J is TRBJ1-1 and V is TRBV6-5, with 9 bases lining up with TRBD1. Germline V lookup: CDR1 MNHEY, CDR2 SVGAGI. V was clipped by 2 bases and J by 5 bases; unmatched bases: 6. The CDR3 sequence is 15 residues long. The CDR3 reads CASSYGTGMWTEAFF. CDR3 bases: TGTGCCAGCAGTTACGGGACAGGGATGTGGACTGAAGCTTTCTTT.

This clone was detected once. A junction boundary mismatches the germline segment, possibly from a read error. J is TRBJ1-2 and V is TRBV7-9; D is perhaps TRBD1 (5 bases). The CDR3 extends over 16 amino acids. CDR1 is SEHNR, CDR2 FQNEAQ, per germline (reference sequence). CDR3 amino acids: CSSSRTSTGAGYGYTF. The CDR3 nucleotides read TGTTCCAGCAGCCGGACGTCCACAGGAGCGGGCTATGGCTACACCTTC.